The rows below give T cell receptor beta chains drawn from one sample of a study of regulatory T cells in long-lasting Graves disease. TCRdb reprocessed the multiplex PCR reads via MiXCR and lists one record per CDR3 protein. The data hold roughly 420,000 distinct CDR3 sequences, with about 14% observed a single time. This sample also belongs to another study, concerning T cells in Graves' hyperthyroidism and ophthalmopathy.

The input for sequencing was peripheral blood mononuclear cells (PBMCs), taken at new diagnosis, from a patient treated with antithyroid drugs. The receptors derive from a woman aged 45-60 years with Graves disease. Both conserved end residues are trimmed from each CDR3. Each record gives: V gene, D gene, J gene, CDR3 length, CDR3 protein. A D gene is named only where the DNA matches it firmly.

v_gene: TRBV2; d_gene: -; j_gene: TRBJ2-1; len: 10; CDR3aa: ASTPNNNEQF
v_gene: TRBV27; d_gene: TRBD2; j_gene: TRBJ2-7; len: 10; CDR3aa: ASGTNTYEQY
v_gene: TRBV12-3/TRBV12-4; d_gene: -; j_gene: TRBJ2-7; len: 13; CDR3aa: ASSSTPEGRGEQY
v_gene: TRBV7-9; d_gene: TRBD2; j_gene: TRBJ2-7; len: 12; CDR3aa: ASSSTSGIYEQY
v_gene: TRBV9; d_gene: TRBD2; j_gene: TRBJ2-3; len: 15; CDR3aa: ASSPRRAGGFTDTQY
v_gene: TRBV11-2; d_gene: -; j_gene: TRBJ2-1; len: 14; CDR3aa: ASSPPVGAVIHEQF
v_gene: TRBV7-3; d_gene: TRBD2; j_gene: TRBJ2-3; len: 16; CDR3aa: ASSLRGGDLRPTDTQY
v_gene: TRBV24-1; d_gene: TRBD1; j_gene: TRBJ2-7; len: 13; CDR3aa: ATSDPGQGHYEQY
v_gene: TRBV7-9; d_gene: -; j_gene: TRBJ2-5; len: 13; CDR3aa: ASSLALGQQETQY
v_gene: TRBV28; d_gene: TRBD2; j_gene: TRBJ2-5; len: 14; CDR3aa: ASSLSMGTNQETQY
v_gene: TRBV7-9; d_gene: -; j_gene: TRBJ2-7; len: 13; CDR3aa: ASSLPAGTAYEQY
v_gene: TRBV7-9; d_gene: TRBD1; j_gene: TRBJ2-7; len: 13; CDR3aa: ASSLAGTGALEQY
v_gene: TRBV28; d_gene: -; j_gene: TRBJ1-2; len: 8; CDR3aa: ASSPPGYT
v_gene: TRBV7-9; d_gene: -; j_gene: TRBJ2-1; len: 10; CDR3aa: ASSLARRNQF
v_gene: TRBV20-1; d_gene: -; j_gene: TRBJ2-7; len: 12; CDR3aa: SARDDGEFYEQY
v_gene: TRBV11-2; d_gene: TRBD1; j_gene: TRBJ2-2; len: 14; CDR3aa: ASSRAGTGDTGELF
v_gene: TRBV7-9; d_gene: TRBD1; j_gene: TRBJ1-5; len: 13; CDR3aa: ASSQGIGSNQPQH
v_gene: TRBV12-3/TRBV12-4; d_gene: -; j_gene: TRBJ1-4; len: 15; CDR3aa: ASSFLPGRHSNEKLF
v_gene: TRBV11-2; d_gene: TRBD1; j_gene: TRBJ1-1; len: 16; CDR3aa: ASSLDLGQDRGITEAF
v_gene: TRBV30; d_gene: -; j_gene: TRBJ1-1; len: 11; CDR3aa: AWKPGGYTEAF
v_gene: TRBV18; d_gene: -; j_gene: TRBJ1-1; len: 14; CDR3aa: ASSPFWERGNTEAF
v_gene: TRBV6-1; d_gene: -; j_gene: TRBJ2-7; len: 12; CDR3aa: ASSEMRSSYEQY
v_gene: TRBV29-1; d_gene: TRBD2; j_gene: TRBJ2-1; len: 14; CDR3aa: SSKGAWLAGANEQF
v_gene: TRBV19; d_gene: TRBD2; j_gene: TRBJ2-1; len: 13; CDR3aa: ASSTAGGTYNEQF
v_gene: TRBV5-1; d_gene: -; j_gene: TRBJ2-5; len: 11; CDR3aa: AAGTSIGETQY
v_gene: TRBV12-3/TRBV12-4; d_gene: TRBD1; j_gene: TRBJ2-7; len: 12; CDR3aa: ASSSLQGVVEQY
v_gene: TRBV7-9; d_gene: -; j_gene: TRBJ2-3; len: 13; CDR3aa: ASSLSSAFADTQY
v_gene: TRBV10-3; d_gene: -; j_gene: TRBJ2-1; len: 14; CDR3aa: AISEATGKERNEQF
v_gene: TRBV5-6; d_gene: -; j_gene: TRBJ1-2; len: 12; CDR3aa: ASSLLADNYGYT
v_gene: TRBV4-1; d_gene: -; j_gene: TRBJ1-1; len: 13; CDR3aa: ASSPLTGRNTEAF
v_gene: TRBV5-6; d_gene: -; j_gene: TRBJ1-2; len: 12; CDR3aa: ASSPTASNYGYT
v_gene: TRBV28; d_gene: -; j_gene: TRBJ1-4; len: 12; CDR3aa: ASSLGQGGGKLF
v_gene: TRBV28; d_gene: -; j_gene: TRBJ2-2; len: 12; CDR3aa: ASSSPSPDGELF
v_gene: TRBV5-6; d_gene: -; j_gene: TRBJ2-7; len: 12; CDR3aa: ASSLAGRGREQY
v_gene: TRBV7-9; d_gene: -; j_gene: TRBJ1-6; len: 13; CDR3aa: ASSSRMGPNSPLH
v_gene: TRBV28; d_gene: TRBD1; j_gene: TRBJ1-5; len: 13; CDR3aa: ASSFGQGAEQPQH
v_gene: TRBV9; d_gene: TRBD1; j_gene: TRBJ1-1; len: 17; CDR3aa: ASSVRPEQRDRGFAEAF
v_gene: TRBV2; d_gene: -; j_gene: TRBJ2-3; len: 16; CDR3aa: ASIPKQGPTADTDTQY
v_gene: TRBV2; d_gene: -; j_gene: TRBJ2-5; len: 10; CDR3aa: ASSYLAITQY
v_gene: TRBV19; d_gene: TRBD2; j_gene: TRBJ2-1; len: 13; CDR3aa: ASSNWLAGGNEQF
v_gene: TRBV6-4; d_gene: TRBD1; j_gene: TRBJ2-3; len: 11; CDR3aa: ASSEQGPDTQY
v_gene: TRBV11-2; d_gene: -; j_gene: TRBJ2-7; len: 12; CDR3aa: ASSSQGLIYEQY
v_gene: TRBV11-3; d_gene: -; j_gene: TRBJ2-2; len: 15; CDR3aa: ASSLDQMGELTGELF
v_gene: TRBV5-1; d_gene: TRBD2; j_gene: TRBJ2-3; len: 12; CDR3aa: ASSLGTSGGSQY
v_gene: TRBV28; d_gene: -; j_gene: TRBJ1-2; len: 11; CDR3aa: ASSLSRGYGYT
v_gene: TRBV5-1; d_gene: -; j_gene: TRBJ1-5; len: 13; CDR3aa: ASSLEGGGRGPQH
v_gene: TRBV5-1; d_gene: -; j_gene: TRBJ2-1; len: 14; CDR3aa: ASSLDPGAGWNEQF
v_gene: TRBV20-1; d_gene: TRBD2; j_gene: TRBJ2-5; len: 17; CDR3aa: SARDLIGTSGRAEETQY
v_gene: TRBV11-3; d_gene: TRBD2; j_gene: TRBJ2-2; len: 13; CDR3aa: ASRYGRQNTGELF
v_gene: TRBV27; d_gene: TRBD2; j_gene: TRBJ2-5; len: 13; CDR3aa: ASSYQLANQETQY
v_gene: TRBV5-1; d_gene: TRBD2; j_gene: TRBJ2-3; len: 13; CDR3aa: ASRPSGRSTDTQY
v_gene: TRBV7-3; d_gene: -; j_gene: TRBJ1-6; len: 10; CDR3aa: ASSRRASPLH
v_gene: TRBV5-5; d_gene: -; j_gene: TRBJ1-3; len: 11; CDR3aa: ASSLVAGNTIY
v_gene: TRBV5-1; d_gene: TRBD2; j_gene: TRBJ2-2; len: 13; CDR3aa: ASNPGGVNTGELF
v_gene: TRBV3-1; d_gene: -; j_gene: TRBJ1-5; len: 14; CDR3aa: ASSHGDGESNQPQH
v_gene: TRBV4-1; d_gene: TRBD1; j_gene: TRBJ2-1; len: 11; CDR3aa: ASSQVTGSPKF
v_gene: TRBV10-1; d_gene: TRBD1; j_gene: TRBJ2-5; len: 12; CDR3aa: ASSEYRGRDTQY
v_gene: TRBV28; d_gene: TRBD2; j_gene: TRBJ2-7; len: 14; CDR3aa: ASSFPGLAGTYEQY
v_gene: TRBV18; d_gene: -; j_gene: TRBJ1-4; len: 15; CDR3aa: ASSPQRGRTTNEKLF